These 14 T cell receptor beta chains came from one sample sequenced in a study of blood T cell repertoires in COVID-19. Using immunoSEQ multiplex PCR, the repertoire was profiled, and TCRdb retains in-frame clones only, with some absent. The sample yields some 46,000 clones, 88% seen once. Sequencing used peripheral blood. All receptors derive from a man in his fifties with acute or convalescent COVID-19.

This chain links TRBV15 with TRBJ2-3; 7 bases align to TRBD1. The V gene's germline CDR1 is LNHNV and CDR2 YYDKDF (reference sequence). The V and J ends lost 5 bases and 3 bases, in that order; junction bases with no gene match: 11. The CDR3 is 16 residues long. CDR3 DNA sequence: TGTGCCACCAGCCGAAAACAGGGGCAGTATACAGATACGCAGTATTTT. Protein product: CATSRKQGQYTDTQYF.

The chain uses TRBV5-1 and TRBJ2-3; 10 bases agree with TRBD1. Germline V CDR1 and CDR2: SGHRS, YFSETQ. CDR3 size: 16 residues. V gave up 5 bases and J gave up 2 bases; unmatched junction bases: 8. The CDR3 DNA sequence: TGCGCCAGCAGGACCCGTCGACAGGGGGCCACAGATACGCAGTATTTT. This translates into CASRTRRQGATDTQYF.

V gene TRBV5-5 combines with J gene TRBJ1-3; 9 bases align to TRBD1. Trimming removed 5 bases from V and 4 bases from J; junction bases left unmatched: 7. CDR1 is SGHKS, CDR2 YYEKEE, per germline (reference sequence). This CDR3 region has 15 residues. Written as DNA, the CDR3 is TGTGCCAGCAGTCCCGGTGGGACAGGGGGAAACACCATATATTTT. Its translation is CASSPGGTGGNTIYF.

This clone was seen only once. The chain carries TRBV28 and TRBJ1-1; D gene unclear. V was shortened by 7 bases and J by 4 bases, with 10 bases between the two germline ends. This CDR3 has 12 residues. CDR1 is MDHEN, CDR2 SYDVKM, per germline. Here the CDR3 DNA reads TGTGCCAGCAACCCTCCCGGCACTGAAGCTTTCTTT. The encoded protein is CASNPPGTEAFF.

The chain carries TRBV6-6 and TRBJ1-1; D is perhaps TRBD1 (5 bases). The CDR3 loop spans 14 amino acids. Germline V lookup: CDR1 MNHNY, CDR2 SVGAGI (reference sequence). Trimming removed 5 bases from V and 1 base from J, with 11 bases in between. In nucleotides, the CDR3 is TGTGCCAGCAGTCCCGGAGGGGAGAACACTGAAGCTTTCTTT. Amino acids: CASSPGGENTEAFF.

The chain couples TRBV5-1 to TRBJ2-3; 12 nucleotides line up with TRBD2. Per germline, CDR1 SGHRS and CDR2 YFSETQ. The CDR3 covers 16 residues. V lost 3 bases, J lost 2 bases, and 4 bases stayed unmatched. The CDR3 is CASSSRLAGDTDTQYF. In nucleotides, the CDR3 is TGCGCCAGCAGCTCGAGACTAGCGGGGGACACAGATACGCAGTATTTT.

This clone appeared a single time. V gene TRBV19 combines with J gene TRBJ2-7; maybe TRBD1 (6 bases). CDR3 size: 15 residues. Germline V CDR1 and CDR2: LNHDA, SQIVND (reference sequence). The V end was cut by 1 base, the J end by 3 bases, with 13 bases between. Here the CDR3 DNA reads TGTGCCAGTAGTATAGGGCAGGGGATAGGCTACGAGCAGTACTTC. Translating gives CASSIGQGIGYEQYF.

The sample holds one count of this clone. The chain carries TRBV5-1 and TRBJ2-5; TRBD2 might be the D (6 bases). Germline CDR1 reads SGHRS; CDR2 reads YFSETQ. CDR3 length: 14 amino acids. The V and J ends lost 4 bases and 1 base respectively, with 11 bases between them. The DNA of the CDR3 is TGCGCCAGCAGCCAAGCCGGGAGCCAAGAGACCCAGTACTTC. It codes for CASSQAGSQETQYF.

The chain has TRBV7-2 and TRBJ1-1; D is undetermined. Germline CDR1 is SGHTA and CDR2 is FQGNSA. The V and J ends lost 4 bases and 4 bases respectively, with 16 bases between them. This CDR3 is built from 15 residues. The CDR3 spells CASSYPLRSRTEAFF. The DNA of the CDR3 is TGTGCCAGCAGCTATCCCCTACGTTCGCGCACTGAAGCTTTCTTT.

The chain recombines TRBV11-3 with TRBJ2-7, with a possible D match to TRBD2 (6 bases). V was pared by 4 bases and J by 4 bases, with 17 bases between. Germline loops: CDR1 SGHNT, CDR2 YENEEA. The length of the CDR3 is 15 residues. The DNA of the CDR3 is TGTGCCAGCAGCTCCCTCTCAGGGAGGAATTACGAGCAGTACTTC. Translating gives CASSSLSGRNYEQYF.

V is TRBV5-1 and J is TRBJ2-3, with TRBD2 matching over 14 bases. The germline V gene encodes CDR1 SGHRS and CDR2 YFSETQ. V was clipped by 0 bases and J by 3 bases; unmatched bases: 6. The CDR3 length is 18 residues. The CDR3 region is CASSLVGTSGRKTDTQYF. In nucleotides, the CDR3 is TGCGCCAGCAGCTTGGTTGGGACTAGCGGGAGAAAAACAGATACGCAGTATTTT.

This clone was counted a few times. This CDR3 is CSGTGGGGQYF. In nucleotides, the CDR3 is TGCAGTGGGACAGGGGGAGGTGGGCAGTACTTC. V is TRBV20-1 and J is TRBJ2-7, with 10 bases lining up with TRBD1. CDR1 is DFQATT, CDR2 SNEGSKA, per germline (reference sequence). This CDR3 contains 11 residues. V dropped 7 bases and J dropped 9; count of bases not matched to a gene: 6.

The chain recombines TRBV6-5 with TRBJ1-1; D ambiguous. CDR1 and CDR2 (germline): MNHEY, SVGAGI. Trimming pared 5 bases from V and 4 bases from J, leaving 17 bases between. This CDR3 is built from 15 residues. CDR3 protein: CASSTLGTKATEAFF. In DNA form, the CDR3 reads TGTGCCAGCAGTACGTTGGGCACAAAGGCCACTGAAGCTTTCTTT.

This chain joins TRBV7-7 and TRBJ2-5; TRBD2 aligns across 10 bases. Germline assignment: CDR1 SSHAT and CDR2 FNYEAQ (reference sequence). The V and J ends lost 1 base and 5 bases, in that order; junction bases with no gene match: 4. The CDR3 runs 15 residues. CDR3 nucleotides: TGTGCCAGCAGCTTAGGCGGTAGCGGGAGGGAGACCCAGTACTTC. Amino acid sequence: CASSLGGSGRETQYF.